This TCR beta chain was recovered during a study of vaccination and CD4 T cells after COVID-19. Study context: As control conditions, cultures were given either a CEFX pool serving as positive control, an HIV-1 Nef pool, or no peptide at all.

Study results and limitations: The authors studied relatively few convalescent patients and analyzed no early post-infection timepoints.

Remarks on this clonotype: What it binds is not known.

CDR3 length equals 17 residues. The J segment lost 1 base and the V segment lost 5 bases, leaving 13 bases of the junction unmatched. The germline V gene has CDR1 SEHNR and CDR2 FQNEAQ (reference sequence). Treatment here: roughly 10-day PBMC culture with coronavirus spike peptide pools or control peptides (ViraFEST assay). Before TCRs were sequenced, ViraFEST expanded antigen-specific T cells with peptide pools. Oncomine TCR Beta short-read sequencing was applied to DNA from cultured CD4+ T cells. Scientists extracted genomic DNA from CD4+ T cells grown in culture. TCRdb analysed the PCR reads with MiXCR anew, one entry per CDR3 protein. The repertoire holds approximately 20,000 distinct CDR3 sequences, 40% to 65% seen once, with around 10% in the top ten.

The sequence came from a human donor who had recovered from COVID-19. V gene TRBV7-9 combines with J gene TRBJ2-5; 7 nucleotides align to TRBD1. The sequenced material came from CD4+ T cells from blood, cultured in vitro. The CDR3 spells CASSLWGRGGGQETQYF. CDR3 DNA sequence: TGTGCCAGCAGCCTTTGGGGGAGAGGGGGCGGCCAAGAGACCCAGTACTTC.